The entry below gives a single T cell receptor beta chain sequence along with its context. This sample was included in a study of T cell responses to AZD1222 COVID-19 vaccine. The CDR3 contains 11 residues. V was clipped by 3 bases and J by 10 bases, with 4 bases between them. Germline V lookup: CDR1 MDHEN, CDR2 SYDVKM. Sequenced by immunoSEQ multiplex PCR; TCRdb stores in-frame clones only, minus some. The sample shows approximately 150,000 clones, 80% to 95% of them seen only once. The sequenced sample was peripheral blood, obtained 28 days after the second AZD1222 dose. The sequence derives from an adult who received the AZD1222 COVID-19 vaccine. This sequence joins TRBV28 and TRBJ1-6; unclear D gene. The CDR3, as DNA: TGTGCCAGCAGTTTCGGCTCACCCCTCCACTTT. It translates to CASSFGSPLHF.